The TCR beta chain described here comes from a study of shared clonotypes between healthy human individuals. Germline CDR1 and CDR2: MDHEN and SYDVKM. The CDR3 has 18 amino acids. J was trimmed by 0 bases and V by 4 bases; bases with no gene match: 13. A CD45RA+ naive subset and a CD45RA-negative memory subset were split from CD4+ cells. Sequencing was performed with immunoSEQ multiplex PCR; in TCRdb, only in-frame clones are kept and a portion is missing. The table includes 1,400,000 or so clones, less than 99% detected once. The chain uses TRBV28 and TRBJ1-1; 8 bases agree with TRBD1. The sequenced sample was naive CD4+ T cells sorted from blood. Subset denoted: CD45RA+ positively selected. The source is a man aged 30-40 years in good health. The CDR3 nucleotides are TGTGCCAGCAGTTCTCCGTATCCGACAGGGGCGGTGAACACTGAAGCTTTCTTT. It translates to CASSSPYPTGAVNTEAFF.